The clone carrying this T cell receptor beta chain was counted between two and nine times. Its antigen remains unknown. This entry belongs to a study of Graves' ophthalmopathy and Graves' hyperthyroidism. About the study: Peripheral blood (taken before any treatment) was collected at initial diagnosis.

PBMCs stemmed from approximately 9.7 ml of fresh peripheral blood. Study-level points and caveats: A model of 13 signatures distinguished ophthalmopathy from stable hyperthyroidism at approximately 90% sensitivity and 81.08% specificity. Sensitivity reached 70.59% and specificity about 73% when the model predicted ophthalmopathy progression.

Germline V CDR1 and CDR2: SGHDT, YYEEEE. V lost 6 bases to trimming and J lost 0 bases, with 10 bases between them. The CDR3 contains 14 residues. RNA transcripts were the template, and TCR beta CDR3 regions were amplified from them. The first-round RT-PCR employed HTBI primers together with the Qiagen OneStep RT-PCR kit. A multiplex PCR was then performed as the second round. TCRdb fed the multiplex PCR reads into MiXCR, producing one record per CDR3 protein. The sample holds about 700,000 distinct CDR3 sequences, roughly 39% seen once. The receptor's source is an adult man with Graves' ophthalmopathy. Material for sequencing was peripheral blood. J is TRBJ1-3 and V is TRBV5-6; D gene unclear. The CDR3 region has the DNA TGTGCCAGCACCCTATTCAGCTCTGGAAACACCATATATTTT. Amino acids: CASTLFSSGNTIYF.